These 26 T cell receptor beta chains share one sample of origin, sequenced in a study of blood T cell repertoires in COVID-19. TCRdb keeps only in-frame clones here, not all; method: immunoSEQ multiplex PCR. The sample lists fewer than 350,000 clones, 90% occurring once. Sequencing was performed on peripheral blood. The receptors derive from a woman aged 25 to 39 with COVID-19, enrolled during active disease.

Comment on this clone: Relative to the germline gene, one junction end is altered; a read error may explain this. The chain is built from TRBV2 and TRBJ1-1; no clear D. There are 18 residues in the CDR3. Per the germline V gene, CDR1 is SNHLY and CDR2 is FYNNEI. The DNA for the CDR3 is TGTGCCAGCAGAGAAGCCGAGAGACAAAAAAACATGAACACTGAAGCTTTCTTT. Its translation: CASREAERQKNMNTEAFF.

The V gene is TRBV29-1, the J gene TRBJ1-1; no clear D gene. Germline V CDR1 and CDR2: SQVTM, ANQGSEA. The CDR3 runs 11 residues. The V and J ends lost 3 bases and 6 bases respectively, with 8 bases between them. CDR3 region: CSVEGSSEAFF. The CDR3 DNA follows: TGCAGCGTTGAGGGCAGCTCTGAAGCTTTCTTT.

The chain joins TRBV7-9 to TRBJ1-4; 10 bases are shared with TRBD1. This CDR3 contains 16 residues. Germline trimming cut 5 bases from V and 7 bases from J; bases unmatched to any gene: 10. The germline V gene encodes CDR1 SEHNR and CDR2 FQNEAQ (reference sequence). The CDR3, as DNA: TGTGCCAGCAGCCCAACCGGGACAGGGGTTGGTGAAAAACTGTTTTTT. It codes for CASSPTGTGVGEKLFF. The entire variable domain, with the rest obtained from reference TRBV7-9 and TRBJ1-4, is as follows: DTGVSQNPRHKITKRGQNVTFRCDPISEHNRLYWYRQTLGQGPEFLTYFQNEAQLEKSRLLSDRFSAERPKGSFSTLEIQRTEQGDSAMYLCASSPTGTGVGEKLFFGSGTQLSVL.

This clone was counted a single time. This chain uses TRBV5-6 with TRBJ2-7, with D maybe TRBD2 (7 bases). The CDR3 length is 13 residues. CDR1 and CDR2 from the germline V gene are SGHDT and YYEEEE. The V end lost 4 bases, the J end lost 5 bases, and 13 bases lay between the germline ends. CDR3: CASSLGGGHEQYF. The CDR3 coding sequence is TGTGCCAGCAGCCTCGGCGGGGGCCACGAGCAGTACTTC.

The V gene is TRBV28, the J gene TRBJ2-7, with D possibly being TRBD2 (6 bases). The V end lost 6 bases, the J end lost 0 bases, and 15 bases lay between the germline ends. Germline V gives CDR1 MDHEN, CDR2 SYDVKM. The CDR3 runs to 15 residues. CDR3 residues: CASSGGTYHSYEQYF. CDR3 bases: TGTGCCAGCAGCGGCGGGACGTACCACTCCTACGAGCAGTACTTC.

The chain recombines TRBV10-1 with TRBJ2-7; no definite D call. V lost 4 bases and J 6 bases, leaving 13 bases between the germline ends. Germline loops: CDR1 WNHNN, CDR2 SYGVQD (reference sequence). The CDR3 totals 13 residues. CDR3 residues: CASSALPGGEQYF. The CDR3 DNA reads as TGCGCCAGCAGTGCGCTCCCCGGCGGCGAGCAGTACTTC.

V gene TRBV2 combines with J gene TRBJ2-7, with TRBD1 matching 12 bases. The CDR3 consists of 15 residues. CDR1 is SNHLY and CDR2 is FYNNEI in the germline V gene. After removal of 4 bases from V and 6 bases from J, the junction contained 7 bases not matched to a gene. The CDR3 is CASSGTGTGGGEQYF. DNA for the CDR3: TGTGCCAGCAGTGGTACCGGGACAGGGGGCGGCGAGCAGTACTTC.

This clone occurred a few times. The rearrangement uses TRBV24-1 and TRBJ2-1; 9 bases are shared with TRBD1. The CDR3 length is 16 residues. V shed 4 bases and J 5 bases; nucleotides not matched to a gene: 8. From germline, CDR1 is KGHDR and CDR2 SFDVKD. The CDR3 nucleotides are TGTGCCACCAGTGACCCAGCCGGGACAGGGAACAATGAGCAGTTCTTC. It encodes CATSDPAGTGNNEQFF.

The chain has TRBV20-1 and TRBJ1-4, with 7 bases that match TRBD1. The V segment lost 7 bases and the J segment 8 bases; nucleotides outside the gene matches: 4. The CDR3 spans 11 residues. Germline values: CDR1 DFQATT, CDR2 SNEGSKA (reference sequence). CDR3 protein: CSVPTGEKLFF. For the CDR3, the DNA is TGCAGTGTTCCGACAGGGGAAAAACTGTTTTTT.

The chain recombines TRBV6-5 with TRBJ2-5; TRBD2 is a possible D gene (6 bases). CDR1 MNHEY and CDR2 SVGAGI come from the germline V gene. Trimming left V 10 bases short and J 6 bases short, with 18 bases between. This CDR3 spans 13 amino acids. The CDR3 sequence is CATRGLPGKTQYF. DNA of the CDR3: TGTGCCACCCGGGGACTCCCGGGGAAGACCCAGTACTTC.

The chain recombines TRBV6-2 or TRBV6-3 with TRBJ2-4; TRBD1 matches 7 bases. Per the germline V gene, CDR1 is MNHEY and CDR2 is SVGEGT. The length of the CDR3 is 12 residues. Unmatched junction bases numbered 11, after V lost 6 bases and J lost 15 bases. The CDR3 protein is CASSETGLRRYF. The CDR3 DNA follows: TGTGCCAGCAGCGAGACAGGGTTACGTAGGTACTTC.

The rearrangement links TRBV2 to TRBJ2-2; 7 bases agree with TRBD1. With 5 bases clipped from V and 8 bases from J, the junction kept 2 bases outside the gene matches. Per germline, CDR1 SNHLY and CDR2 FYNNEI. This CDR3 has 12 amino acids. For the CDR3, the DNA is TGTGCCAGCAGTCCGGGACAGGGGGAGCTGTTTTTT. Encoded protein: CASSPGQGELFF.

The chain is built from TRBV29-1 and TRBJ1-5; no reliable D call. The CDR3 has 13 amino acids. Germline values: CDR1 SQVTM, CDR2 ANQGSEA. Trimming cost V 2 bases and J 0 bases, with 5 bases left between them. CDR3 amino acids: CSVETSSNQPQHF. The CDR3 bases are TGCAGCGTTGAAACAAGTAGCAATCAGCCCCAGCATTTT.

V and J are TRBV18 and TRBJ1-4; 7 nucleotides match TRBD1. The CDR3 consists of 14 residues. Germline-derived CDR1 and CDR2 are KGHSH and LQKENI. Trimming at V came to 3 bases and at J to 8 bases, leaving 6 bases not matched to a gene. CDR3 loop: CASSPGTAAEKLFF. The CDR3 DNA follows: TGTGCCAGCTCACCTGGGACAGCGGCCGAAAAACTGTTTTTT.

In the case of this clone: Just one base apart from a much larger clone, this may be a read error. V and J are TRBV3-1 (or the pseudogene TRBV3-2) and TRBJ2-7; D may be TRBD2 (6 bases). The ends were cut back, 6 bases at V and 2 bases at J, with 11 bases in the middle. The germline V gene encodes CDR1 LGHDT and CDR2 YNNKEL (reference sequence). There are 13 residues in the CDR3. CDR3 sequence: CASSPRETYEQYF. The CDR3 nucleotides are TGTGCCAGCAGTCCCCGGGAGACCTACGAGCAGTACTTC.

The genes are TRBV7-9 and TRBJ1-1; TRBD1 aligns across 11 bases. Per germline, CDR1 SEHNR and CDR2 FQNEAQ (reference sequence). This CDR3 is built from 18 residues. The V gene end was trimmed by 0 bases and the J gene end by 3 bases; junction bases not matched to a gene: 9. DNA of the CDR3: TGTGCCAGCAGCTTAGCCCCCGGACAGGGGGCGAGAGACACTGAAGCTTTCTTT. Translated, it gives CASSLAPGQGARDTEAFF. Filled out from reference TRBV7-9 and TRBJ1-1, the complete variable domain reads DTGVSQNPRHKITKRGQNVTFRCDPISEHNRLYWYRQTLGQGPEFLTYFQNEAQLEKSRLLSDRFSAERPKGSFSTLEIQRTEQGDSAMYLCASSLAPGQGARDTEAFFGQGTRLTVV.

This chain links TRBV5-4 with TRBJ2-5; D may be TRBD1 (6 bases). CDR3 length: 15 residues. Per germline, CDR1 SGHNT and CDR2 YYREEE (reference sequence). V was trimmed by 2 bases and J by 5 bases, leaving 16 bases between them. This CDR3 reads CASSFGQGLRETQYF. The CDR3 DNA sequence: TGTGCCAGCAGCTTCGGCCAGGGGCTTCGGGAGACCCAGTACTTC.

This clone has only a few counts. This rearrangement joins TRBV6-5 to TRBJ2-7, with 7 positions matching TRBD1. Germline V gives CDR1 MNHEY, CDR2 SVGAGI. Germline trimming cut 7 bases from V and 5 bases from J; bases unmatched to any gene: 11. The CDR3 consists of 14 residues. The CDR3 DNA follows: TGTGCCAGCAATACAGGGGTAGCATCCCACGAGCAGTACTTC. Amino acids: CASNTGVASHEQYF.

J is TRBJ1-1 and V is TRBV4-3; no firm D call. CDR1 is LGHNA and CDR2 is YSLEER in the germline V gene. This CDR3 is built from 15 residues. With 0 bases removed from V and 1 base from J, the gap between germline ends came to 9 bases. CDR3 sequence (DNA): TGCGCCAGCAGCCAAGATTTGACTGGGAACACTGAAGCTTTCTTT. It yields the protein CASSQDLTGNTEAFF.

V and J are TRBV20-1 and TRBJ2-1, with D possibly matching TRBD2 (6 bases). Deletions cut 4 bases from V and 8 bases from J, with 9 bases between. Per the germline V gene, CDR1 is DFQATT and CDR2 is SNEGSKA (reference sequence). This CDR3 contains 11 residues. CDR3 protein: CSAMRGYEQFF. DNA of the CDR3: TGCAGTGCTATGCGGGGTTATGAGCAGTTCTTC.

This chain connects TRBV18 to TRBJ1-1; D is unclear. V lost 6 bases to trimming and J lost 1 base, with 12 bases between them. The CDR3 loop spans 14 amino acids. The germline V gene encodes CDR1 KGHSH and CDR2 LQKENI. The CDR3 sequence: CASSQIPTNTEAFF. The CDR3 DNA reads as TGTGCCAGCTCGCAGATACCCACGAACACTGAAGCTTTCTTT.

The table lists this clone with a count of one. The chain combines TRBV2 with TRBJ1-5; D possibly corresponds to TRBD1 (5 bases). Germline loops: CDR1 SNHLY, CDR2 FYNNEI. The V and J ends lost 2 bases and 7 bases respectively, with 9 bases between them. CDR3 length: 13 residues. The CDR3 region is CASSEWGGQPQHF. CDR3 DNA: TGTGCCAGCAGTGAATGGGGCGGCCAGCCCCAGCATTTT.

This sequence joins TRBV10-2 and TRBJ2-1, with TRBD2 identical over 15 bases. The CDR3 covers 19 residues. The V gene's germline CDR1 is WSHSY and CDR2 SAAADI. Trimming cost V 4 bases and J 7 bases; bases outside gene matches: 14. CDR3 nucleotides: TGCGCCAGCAGTGTCGCCGGGAGCGGAGGACTAGCGGGAGGGAATGAGCAGTTCTTC. Its protein is CASSVAGSGGLAGGNEQFF.

The chain recombines TRBV7-9 with TRBJ2-5; D is uncertain. The V gene's germline CDR1 is SEHNR and CDR2 FQNEAQ (reference sequence). Trimming stripped 1 base from V and 2 bases from J, with 5 bases between. The CDR3 totals 13 residues. The CDR3 spells CASSLDGQETQYF. The CDR3 DNA reads TGTGCCAGCAGCTTAGACGGGCAAGAGACCCAGTACTTC.

V gene TRBV11-2 combines with J gene TRBJ2-5; 7 bases agree with TRBD2. The CDR3 is 15 residues long. Looked up from germline, CDR1 is SGHAT and CDR2 is FQNNGV. V shed 6 bases and J 4 bases; nucleotides not matched to a gene: 11. CDR3 sequence (DNA): TGTGCCAGCAGAAAAGGGCGCGGGAGCGGAGAGACCCAGTACTTC. Protein: CASRKGRGSGETQYF.

The chain employs TRBV28 and TRBJ2-7, with 9 bases aligning to TRBD1. The ends lost 6 bases at V and 3 bases at J; junction bases unmatched: 9. Germline CDR1 is MDHEN and CDR2 is SYDVKM. The CDR3 runs to 15 residues. In DNA form, the CDR3 reads TGTGCCAGCAGCCAAGGGGACAGGGTAATCTACGAGCAGTACTTC. This gives the protein CASSQGDRVIYEQYF.